The T cell receptor beta chain described here comes from a study of T cells in Graves' hyperthyroidism and ophthalmopathy. Broader study findings: Blood shared most expanded thyroid clonotypes above 0.001.

RNA transcripts provided the source from which TCR beta CDR3 regions were amplified. When the TCR CDR3 underwent first-round RT-PCR, the HTBI primer set was used. TCRdb re-derived calls from the multiplex PCR reads in MiXCR, one entry per CDR3 protein. Seen here are fewer than 450,000 distinct CDR3 sequences, 13% to 15% observed once, and the top ten hold roughly a fifth. This clonotype was seen a handful of times. Its antigen is not identified. The CDR3 is made up of 17 amino acids. CDR1 and CDR2 (germline): MGHRA, YSYEKL. The V end was cut by 1 base, the J end by 3 bases, with 19 bases between. The chain couples TRBV4-1 to TRBJ2-7; D is ambiguous. This clonotype originated in a woman in her sixties or seventies with Graves' ophthalmopathy. The specimen sequenced was blood. The CDR3 region has the DNA TGCGCCAGCAGCCAAGTTTTGGTTCGGGCAGCAGACTACGAGCAGTACTTC. It is translated as CASSQVLVRAADYEQYF.